This entry is about one T cell receptor (beta chain). These data are taken from a study of T cells in Graves' hyperthyroidism and ophthalmopathy. Amplification of TCR beta CDR3 regions was performed using RNA transcripts as template. First-round RT-PCR of the TCR CDR3 relied on the HTBI primer set. One entry per CDR3 protein, called by TCRdb with MiXCR from the multiplex PCR reads. The data hold about 420,000 distinct CDR3 sequences, with roughly 14% observed a single time. Newly diagnosed patients aged 18 to 65 had hyperthyroidism of under 2 months' duration. The germline CDR1 and CDR2 sequences are SQVTM and ANQGSEA. V lost 4 bases, J lost 3 bases, and 6 bases lay in between. This CDR3 comprises 11 residues.

This receptor was taken from a woman younger than 35 with Graves' hyperthyroidism. The chain carries TRBV29-1 and TRBJ1-1; no definite D call. Sequenced input: blood. In nucleotides, the CDR3 is TGCAGCGTTGTTTGGCACACTGAAGCTTTCTTT. It specifies CSVVWHTEAFF.